This T cell receptor (beta chain) appears in the sequencing data of a study of blood T cell repertoires in COVID-19. Study summary: T cells, B-cell-depleted T cells, or PBMCs supplied cDNA or gDNA.

Germline CDR1 and CDR2: MNHNS and SASEGT. V lost 3 bases and J 2 bases, leaving 10 bases between the germline ends. The CDR3 loop spans 14 amino acids. The assay was immunoSEQ multiplex PCR, and TCRdb's table has in-frame clones only and misses some. The sample has around 79,000 clones; about 80% are singletons. Comment on this clone: The sample has other DNA sequences that encode this CDR3 too.

The specimen sequenced was peripheral blood. The chain links TRBV6-1 to TRBJ1-2; tentative D call: TRBD1 (5 bases). This receptor was obtained from an older woman with acute or convalescent COVID-19. This CDR3 reads CASSDGDRNYGYTF. CDR3 nucleotides: TGTGCCAGCAGTGACGGTGACAGAAACTATGGCTACACCTTC.